Listed here are 30 T cell receptor beta chains from one sample, sequenced in a study of blood T cell repertoires in COVID-19. The repertoire was sequenced with immunoSEQ multiplex PCR; TCRdb's copy has only in-frame clones and lacks some. The table shows about 120,000 clones, with approximately 74% occurring only once. The sample consisted of peripheral blood. The receptors were gathered from a man in his 60s with acute or convalescent COVID-19.

This chain connects TRBV5-8 to TRBJ1-2; unclear D gene. Germline CDR1 and CDR2: SGHTS and YDEGEE. Trimming stripped 2 bases from V and 6 bases from J, with 17 bases between. The CDR3 covers 15 residues. This CDR3 reads CASSLMTGVSHGYTF. CDR3 coding DNA: TGTGCCAGCAGCTTAATGACCGGGGTCAGTCATGGCTACACCTTC. The full variable domain, with the rest looked up from reference TRBV5-8 and TRBJ1-2, is EAGVTQSPTHLIKTRGQQATLRCSPISGHTSVYWYQQALGLGLQFLLWYDEGEERNRGNFPPRFSGRQFPNYSSELNVNALELEDSALYLCASSLMTGVSHGYTFGSGTRLTVV.

The rearrangement joins TRBV11-2 to TRBJ2-1; 7 nucleotides align to TRBD2. V trimming: 3 bases; J trimming: 4 bases; junction bases outside the gene matches: 12. Germline V gene data show CDR1 as SGHAT and CDR2 as FQNNGV. The CDR3 is 17 amino acids. Written as DNA, the CDR3 is TGTGCCAGCAGCTTGAGACCGGGAGGATTGATATACAATGAGCAGTTCTTC. It translates to CASSLRPGGLIYNEQFF. Using reference TRBV11-2 and TRBJ2-1 for the parts outside the CDR3, the full variable domain is EAGVAQSPRYKIIEKRQSVAFWCNPISGHATLYWYQQILGQGPKLLIQFQNNGVVDDSQLPKDRFSAERLKGVDSTLKIQPAKLEDSAVYLCASSLRPGGLIYNEQFFGPGTRLTVL.

The chain is built from TRBV18 and TRBJ2-1; 11 positions agree with TRBD1. Trimming cost V 4 bases and J 6 bases; bases outside gene matches: 2. The CDR3 sequence is 14 residues long. CDR1 KGHSH and CDR2 LQKENI come from the germline V gene. CDR3 in amino acids: CASSLGTGGNEQFF. The CDR3 DNA reads as TGTGCCAGCTCACTTGGGACAGGGGGCAATGAGCAGTTCTTC.

CDR3 amino acids: CASSRQVYTEAFF. DNA of the CDR3: TGTGCCAGCTCGCGACAGGTCTACACTGAAGCTTTCTTT. The rearrangement joins TRBV11-2 to TRBJ1-1, with D perhaps matching TRBD1 (6 bases). CDR1 and CDR2 (germline): SGHAT, FQNNGV. V was trimmed by 8 bases and J by 3 bases, leaving 13 bases between them. The CDR3 has 13 amino acids.

The genes are TRBV19 and TRBJ1-1; D gene ambiguous. CDR1 is LNHDA, CDR2 SQIVND, per germline (reference sequence). Trimming removed 10 bases from V and 3 bases from J, with 15 bases in between. This CDR3 is built from 13 residues. CDR3 region: CATSGSPDTEAFF. The CDR3 nucleotides are TGTGCCACCTCCGGGTCGCCGGACACTGAAGCTTTCTTT. Full variable domain (missing parts from reference TRBV19 and TRBJ1-1): DGGITQSPKYLFRKEGQNVTLSCEQNLNHDAMYWYRQDPGQGLRLIYYSQIVNDFQKGDIAEGYSVSREKKESFPLTVTSAQKNPTAFYLCATSGSPDTEAFFGQGTRLTVV.

The V and J genes are TRBV30 and TRBJ1-1; the D gene is possibly TRBD1 (5 bases). V shed 5 bases and J shed 1 base, with 8 bases lying between them. CDR1 and CDR2 from the germline V gene are GTSNPN and SVGIG (reference sequence). The CDR3 consists of 12 residues. The CDR3 here is CAWGHPNTEAFF. CDR3 nucleotides: TGTGCCTGGGGACACCCGAACACTGAAGCTTTCTTT.

The rearrangement links TRBV18 to TRBJ2-1; 7 bases match TRBD1. The CDR3 has 16 residues. V trimming: 0 bases; J trimming: 9 bases; junction bases outside the gene matches: 11. Germline V gene lookup returns CDR1 KGHSH and CDR2 LQKENI. CDR3 loop: CASSPPATGSSTEQFF. The CDR3 nucleotides are TGTGCCAGCTCACCACCGGCGACAGGGTCTTCTACTGAGCAGTTCTTC.

In DNA form, the CDR3 reads TGTGCCAGCAGATCGGGACTAGCGGGAGGGAATGAGCAGTTCTTC. This translates into CASRSGLAGGNEQFF. The chain links TRBV11-3 to TRBJ2-1, with 16 nucleotides matching TRBD2. Germline V gives CDR1 SGHNT, CDR2 YENEEA. Unmatched junction bases numbered 3, after V lost 6 bases and J lost 7 bases. There are 15 residues in the CDR3.

The chain carries TRBV12-3 or TRBV12-4 and TRBJ2-1; a weak D match, TRBD2 (6 bases). The CDR3 contains 12 residues. The germline V and J ends were trimmed by 8 bases and 6 bases, with 11 bases remaining between them. CDR3: CASALATNEQFF. As DNA, the CDR3 is TGTGCCAGCGCTCTAGCGACCAATGAGCAGTTCTTC.

The J gene is TRBJ2-1, the V gene TRBV10-3, with TRBD2 matching over 10 bases. Germline V gives CDR1 ENHRY, CDR2 SYGVKD. This CDR3 is 15 amino acids long. Trimming at V came to 8 bases and at J to 4 bases, leaving 8 bases not matched to a gene. The DNA of the CDR3 is TGTGCCATCGCCAGGACTAGCGGTTTTTACAATGAGCAGTTCTTC. It translates to CAIARTSGFYNEQFF.

The chain carries TRBV25-1 and TRBJ1-2; tentatively, D is TRBD1 (5 bases). The V end lost 7 bases, the J end lost 3 bases, and 9 bases lay between the germline ends. The CDR3 length is 12 residues. The germline V gene has CDR1 MGHDK and CDR2 SYGVNS. The CDR3: CASKAGDYGYTF. The CDR3 coding sequence is TGTGCCAGCAAGGCGGGGGACTATGGCTACACCTTC.

The chain couples TRBV7-2 to TRBJ2-3; TRBD2 aligns across 7 bases. The CDR3 consists of 15 residues. The trim removed 5 bases at V and 0 bases at J, leaving 5 bases unmatched. Germline V gene lookup returns CDR1 SGHTA and CDR2 FQGNSA. This CDR3 is CASSSGIGSTDTQYF. The CDR3 bases are TGTGCCAGCAGCAGCGGGATAGGGAGCACAGATACGCAGTATTTT.

This clone was picked up one time. The chain joins TRBV19 to TRBJ1-5; D is possibly TRBD1 (6 bases). The germline V gene has CDR1 LNHDA and CDR2 SQIVND (reference sequence). The germline V and J ends were trimmed by 4 bases and 5 bases, with 15 bases remaining between them. The CDR3 runs 15 residues. The CDR3: CASSTRGPTYQPQHF. The CDR3 DNA follows: TGTGCCAGTAGTACCAGGGGACCGACTTATCAGCCCCAGCATTTT.

This chain joins TRBV12-3 or TRBV12-4 and TRBJ1-2; 7 bases are shared with TRBD1. Trimming took 7 bases from V and 9 from J; bases not matched to a gene: 8. The CDR3 extends over 12 amino acids. CDR3 protein: CASTSYRGSYTF. CDR3 DNA: TGTGCCAGCACCTCTTACAGGGGCAGCTACACCTTC.

This clone was picked up a small number of times. The rearrangement links TRBV30 to TRBJ1-5, with 7 bases that match TRBD1. Trimming removed 3 bases from V and 4 bases from J; junction bases left unmatched: 6. The germline CDR1 and CDR2 sequences are GTSNPN and SVGIG (reference sequence). The CDR3 contains 14 residues. DNA of the CDR3: TGTGCCTGGAGCCGGGACAGTTCGAATCAGCCCCAGCATTTT. Its protein product is CAWSRDSSNQPQHF.

The rearrangement uses TRBV5-1 and TRBJ2-1, with 8 nucleotides matching TRBD1. CDR1 is SGHRS and CDR2 is YFSETQ in the germline V gene. J was trimmed by 3 bases and V by 3 bases; bases with no gene match: 5. The CDR3 contains 15 residues. CDR3 nucleotide sequence: TGCGCCAGCAGCTCGGGACAGGCCGACTACAATGAGCAGTTCTTC. This translates into CASSSGQADYNEQFF.

This chain connects TRBV4-2 to TRBJ2-1, with D possibly matching TRBD2 (7 bases). Deletions cut 1 base from V and 8 bases from J, with 15 bases between. This CDR3 contains 15 residues. The germline gives CDR1 LGHNA, CDR2 YNFKEQ. The CDR3 spells CASSQAITGRDEQFF. DNA of the CDR3: TGTGCCAGCAGCCAAGCCATTACAGGGAGGGATGAGCAGTTCTTC.

V is TRBV19 and J is TRBJ2-7, with 11 bases lining up with TRBD2. The V and J ends lost 8 bases and 3 bases, in that order; junction bases with no gene match: 12. Germline assignment: CDR1 LNHDA and CDR2 SQIVND (reference sequence). This CDR3 has 16 amino acids. CDR3 amino acids: CASRRSVAGGLYEQYF. The DNA for the CDR3 is TGTGCCAGTCGAAGGTCTGTAGCGGGAGGGCTCTACGAGCAGTACTTC. Based on the CDR3 plus reference TRBV19 and TRBJ2-7, the full variable domain is DGGITQSPKYLFRKEGQNVTLSCEQNLNHDAMYWYRQDPGQGLRLIYYSQIVNDFQKGDIAEGYSVSREKKESFPLTVTSAQKNPTAFYLCASRRSVAGGLYEQYFGPGTRLTVT.

The chain recombines TRBV10-1 with TRBJ1-1; perhaps TRBD1 as D (5 bases). Germline V gene data show CDR1 as WNHNN and CDR2 as SYGVQD (reference sequence). The V and J ends lost 7 bases and 4 bases respectively, with 13 bases between them. The CDR3 extends over 13 amino acids. CDR3 coding DNA: TGCGCCAGCAAAGGGGAGGGGAGCACTGAAGCTTTCTTT. Its translation: CASKGEGSTEAFF.

This clone was detected a few times. The V gene is TRBV7-9, the J gene TRBJ2-2; D perhaps matches TRBD1 (5 bases). Germline CDR1 SEHNR, CDR2 FQNEAQ (reference sequence). The V end lost 1 base, the J end lost 7 bases, and 10 bases lay between the germline ends. This CDR3 has 14 amino acids. The CDR3, as DNA: TGTGCCAGCAGCTTAGTAGGGGCGAGCGGGGAGCTGTTTTTT. Protein: CASSLVGASGELFF.

V and J are TRBV29-1 and TRBJ2-1, with D possibly matching TRBD2 (6 bases). Germline CDR1 and CDR2: SQVTM and ANQGSEA. The ends were cut back, 6 bases at V and 7 bases at J, with 22 bases in the middle. The CDR3 is 15 amino acids. The CDR3 DNA sequence: TGCAGCGTGGAGAGAGGACTAACGAGCGGGAATGAGCAGTTCTTC. This gives the protein CSVERGLTSGNEQFF.

J is TRBJ1-2 and V is TRBV24-1, with unresolved D. Germline assignment: CDR1 KGHDR and CDR2 SFDVKD. V lost 5 bases, J lost 8 bases, and 14 bases lay in between. The CDR3 runs to 13 residues. The CDR3 reads CATSADGMGGYTF. DNA for the CDR3: TGTGCCACCAGTGCAGACGGTATGGGCGGCTACACCTTC.

This clone has more than one count but fewer than ten. The rearrangement uses TRBV7-9 and TRBJ1-4; D is unclear. Trimming pared 1 base from V and 3 bases from J, leaving 6 bases between. Germline CDR1 is SEHNR and CDR2 is FQNEAQ (reference sequence). The CDR3 totals 14 residues. The CDR3, as DNA: TGTGCCAGCAGCTTAGAACGGGCTAATGAAAAACTGTTTTTT. Translated: CASSLERANEKLFF.

This rearrangement joins TRBV15 to TRBJ2-5; D not resolved. The CDR3 contains 11 residues. Trimming shortened V by 3 bases and J by 5 bases, and 4 bases separated the two germline ends. Germline CDR1 is LNHNV and CDR2 is YYDKDF (reference sequence). CDR3 region: CATSRRETQYF. CDR3 coding DNA: TGTGCCACCAGCAGGAGGGAGACCCAGTACTTC.

The V and J genes are TRBV30 and TRBJ2-6; the match to TRBD1 covers 7 bases. The germline V gene encodes CDR1 GTSNPN and CDR2 SVGIG (reference sequence). V dropped 3 bases and J dropped 3; count of bases not matched to a gene: 17. The CDR3 runs 19 residues. CDR3 region: CAWSTDRVYASGGANVLTF. The CDR3 coding sequence is TGTGCCTGGAGCACAGACAGGGTCTACGCCTCGGGTGGGGCCAACGTCCTGACTTTC.

The chain couples TRBV6-5 to TRBJ1-2; the match to TRBD1 covers 9 bases. The ends lost 6 bases at V and 6 bases at J; junction bases unmatched: 8. CDR1 and CDR2 from the germline V gene are MNHEY and SVGAGI. The CDR3 sequence is 14 residues long. CDR3: CASSPFGTGNGYTF. Here the CDR3 DNA reads TGTGCCAGCAGCCCGTTCGGGACAGGGAATGGCTACACCTTC.

The V gene is TRBV27, the J gene TRBJ2-7; tentatively, D is TRBD2 (7 bases). Germline V gene sequence: CDR1 MNHEY, CDR2 SMNVEV (reference sequence). The V end lost 6 bases, the J end lost 4 bases, and 19 bases lay between the germline ends. The CDR3 length is 15 residues. For the CDR3, the DNA is TGTGCCAGCAGCCCCGAGGGGGGGCTAGCATACGAGCAGTACTTC. Its protein product is CASSPEGGLAYEQYF.

This clone was detected only a few times. The chain joins TRBV5-1 to TRBJ2-7, with D tentatively TRBD1 (5 bases). This CDR3 region has 12 residues. V was trimmed by 4 bases and J by 7 bases, leaving 12 bases between them. Germline lookup yields CDR1 SGHRS and CDR2 YFSETQ. This CDR3 is CASSPGQEEQYF. CDR3 DNA sequence: TGCGCCAGCAGCCCCGGACAAGAAGAGCAGTACTTC.

V usage is TRBV6-4 and J usage is TRBJ1-2, with TRBD1 as a possible D gene (5 bases). V was pared by 2 bases and J by 5 bases, with 6 bases between. This CDR3 has 12 amino acids. CDR1 and CDR2 (germline): MRHNA, SNTAGT. DNA of the CDR3: TGTGCCAGCAGTGACCAGGGTTATGGCTACACCTTC. This gives the protein CASSDQGYGYTF.

This clone came up a few times. The chain recombines TRBV28 with TRBJ2-7; D is ambiguous. Trimming removed 6 bases at V and 1 base at J, with 13 bases between. CDR1 is MDHEN, CDR2 SYDVKM, per germline. CDR3 length equals 14 residues. This CDR3 is CASSRTFVSYEQYF. For the CDR3, the DNA is TGTGCCAGCAGCCGCACATTTGTTTCCTACGAGCAGTACTTC.